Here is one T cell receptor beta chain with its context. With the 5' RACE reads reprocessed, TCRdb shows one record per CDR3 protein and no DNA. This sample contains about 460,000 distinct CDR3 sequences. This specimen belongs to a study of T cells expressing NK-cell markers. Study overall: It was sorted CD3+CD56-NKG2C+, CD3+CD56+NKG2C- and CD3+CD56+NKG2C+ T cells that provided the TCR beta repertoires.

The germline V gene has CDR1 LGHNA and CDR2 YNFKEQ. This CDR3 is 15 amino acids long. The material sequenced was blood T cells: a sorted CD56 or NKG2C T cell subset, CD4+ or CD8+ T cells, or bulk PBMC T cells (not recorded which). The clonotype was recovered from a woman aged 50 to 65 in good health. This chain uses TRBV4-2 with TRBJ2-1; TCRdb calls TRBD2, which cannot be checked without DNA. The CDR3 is CASRSGTSGSYEQFF.